A few counts support the clone carrying this T cell receptor (beta chain). Its antigen is as yet unknown. The sample originates from a study of cytomegalovirus exposure and HLA in healthy donors. Study details: Drawn from HLA-typed donors, some 80 million unique TCRs were held in an early data release. Among the 398 genotyped donors, more than 70% were placed in the Caucasian-associated ancestry cluster. Points from the study as a whole: A few CMV-associated chains proved CMV antigen-specific in vitro. HLA-A and HLA-B allele assignments for most subjects were reportedly predicted accurately using TCR beta sequences.

The trim removed 1 base at V and 4 bases at J, leaving 6 bases unmatched. The length of the CDR3 is 15 residues. In germline, CDR1 is SGHRS, CDR2 YFSETQ. PCR used 60 Vbeta primers and 13 Jbeta primers. Assay used: immunoSEQ multiplex PCR; TCRdb lists only in-frame clones, some missing. The sample yields about 170,000 clones, 70% to 80% seen once. This receptor was identified in a female donor in good health and CMV-seronegative. Source material: PBMCs. This chain uses TRBV5-1 with TRBJ2-5; TRBD1 agrees at 8 bases. The DNA of the CDR3 is TGCGCCAGCAGCTTGATCCCAGGGGGCGCAGAGACCCAGTACTTC. This encodes CASSLIPGGAETQYF.